This TCR beta chain was captured by sequencing in a study of CD8 T cells in Susac syndrome. An amount of RNA that ranged from about 0.45 to 1 ug was reverse transcribed with random hexamers. Multiplex immunoSEQ PCR targeted 54 Vbeta and 13 Jbeta TCR beta segments. TCRdb passed the immunoSEQ multiplex PCR reads through MiXCR, listing each CDR3 protein once. Of approximately 160,000 distinct CDR3 sequences in the sample, 90% to 96% were seen once. In germline, CDR1 is MNHEY, CDR2 SVGAGI. V gave up 7 bases and J gave up 2 bases, with 14 bases separating them. The CDR3 totals 14 residues. What was sequenced was CD4+ T cells from PBMCs. The clonotype comes from a human donor with Susac syndrome. The chain is built from TRBV6-5 and TRBJ1-1, with D unresolved. This chain's CDR3 is CASTKQNYNTEAFF. As DNA, the CDR3 is TGTGCCAGCACTAAGCAGAATTATAACACTGAAGCTTTCTTT.